Following are 15 T cell receptor beta chains from one sample sequenced in a study of shared clonotypes between healthy human individuals. Assay used: immunoSEQ multiplex PCR; TCRdb lists only in-frame clones, some missing. This sample has about 980,000 clones, with more than 75% found just once. The sample was memory CD4+ T cells sorted from blood. Subset meaning: CD45RA-negative fraction. The receptors come from a man between 18 and 35 years old in good health.

The genes are TRBV5-4 and TRBJ2-7; D perhaps matches TRBD2 (6 bases). The CDR3 is made up of 16 amino acids. Germline-derived CDR1 and CDR2 are SGHNT and YYREEE (reference sequence). V was pared by 2 bases and J by 1 base, with 16 bases between. The CDR3 DNA reads TGTGCCAGCAGCTTCGGGGGAGTACTGCGATCCTACGAGCAGTACTTC. Protein sequence: CASSFGGVLRSYEQYF.

The table lists this clone with a count of one. The V call is TRBV23-1, the J call TRBJ2-6, with D uncertain. TRBV23-1 is an ORF, and what it does is uncertain. V dropped 6 bases and J dropped 0 bases, with 12 bases sitting between them. CDR3 length: 16 amino acids. The DNA of the CDR3 is TGCGCCAGCAGCATACGGGCCCGCTCTGGGGCCAACGTCCTGACTTTC. It codes for CASSIRARSGANVLTF.

This chain uses TRBV11-2 with TRBJ2-7; 12 positions match TRBD2. CDR1 SGHAT and CDR2 FQNNGV come from the germline V gene. The CDR3 is made up of 13 amino acids. The junction had 3 bases not matched to a gene; V was cut back by 5 bases and J by 7 bases. The DNA of the CDR3 is TGTGCCAGCAGCCCCGGACTAGCGGGAGAGCAGTACTTC. Encoded protein: CASSPGLAGEQYF.

The rearrangement links TRBV7-9 to TRBJ1-1; D call uncertain. The CDR3 is 12 residues long. Germline V gene lookup returns CDR1 SEHNR and CDR2 FQNEAQ (reference sequence). V dropped 5 bases and J dropped 6 bases, with 10 bases sitting between them. CDR3 protein: CASSLREAEAFF. The CDR3 DNA is TGTGCCAGCAGCCTACGGGAGGCTGAAGCTTTCTTT.

The chain has TRBV2 and TRBJ2-2, with TRBD2 matching 14 bases. The germline CDR1 and CDR2 sequences are SNHLY and FYNNEI. The CDR3 sequence is 15 residues long. J lost 4 bases, V lost 8 bases, and 3 bases had no gene match. CDR3 region: CASDGLAGGTGELFF. In DNA form, the CDR3 reads TGTGCCAGCGACGGACTAGCGGGGGGCACCGGGGAGCTGTTTTTT.

The chain employs TRBV21-1 and TRBJ2-1; TRBD1 is taken as the D call from the table, unchecked against the DNA. TRBV21-1 is a documented pseudogene. CDR3 length: 17 residues. The CDR3 DNA reads as TGTGCCAGCAGCTCCGAAGGAGCGGACAGTGTACACAATGAGCAGTTCTTC. This gives the protein CASSSEGADSVHNEQFF.

This rearrangement joins TRBV19 to TRBJ1-3; D is unclear. V shed 7 bases and J shed 4 bases, with 14 bases lying between them. Looked up from germline, CDR1 is LNHDA and CDR2 is SQIVND (reference sequence). This CDR3 has 14 residues. The DNA for the CDR3 is TGTGCCAGTACCCCCATGAAACGGGGAAACACCATATATTTT. Encoded protein: CASTPMKRGNTIYF.

This clone was seen repeatedly, ten times or more. The genes are TRBV5-4 and TRBJ2-6, with 8 positions matching TRBD1. V lost 4 bases to trimming and J lost 1 base; unmatched junction nucleotides: 4. Germline-derived CDR1 and CDR2 are SGHNT and YYREEE (reference sequence). The CDR3 has 16 residues. The CDR3 reads CASSADRVSGANVLTF. Written as DNA, the CDR3 is TGTGCCAGCAGCGCGGACAGGGTTTCTGGGGCCAACGTCCTGACTTTC.

The V call is TRBV9, the J call TRBJ1-2; 7 bases agree with TRBD1. From germline, CDR1 is SGDLS and CDR2 YYNGEE. Trimming at V came to 0 bases and at J to 3 bases, leaving 2 bases not matched to a gene. The length of the CDR3 is 14 residues. The DNA of the CDR3 is TGTGCCAGCAGCGTAGAGACAGGGCACTATGGCTACACCTTC. It specifies CASSVETGHYGYTF.

This clone was recorded only once. This chain joins TRBV2 and TRBJ2-7; possible D gene TRBD2, 6 bases. CDR1 and CDR2 (germline): SNHLY, FYNNEI. CDR3 length equals 12 residues. With 8 bases removed from V and 4 bases from J, the gap between germline ends came to 12 bases. The CDR3 loop is CASRGLTYEQYF. CDR3 DNA: TGTGCCAGCCGGGGACTCACGTACGAGCAGTACTTC.

This clone appeared a few times. V gene TRBV27 combines with J gene TRBJ2-7, with D possibly being TRBD2 (7 bases). V dropped 10 bases and J dropped 4 bases, with 17 bases sitting between them. The CDR3 is made up of 13 amino acids. The germline V gene has CDR1 MNHEY and CDR2 SMNVEV (reference sequence). The CDR3 sequence: CATRRGGGYEQYF. For the CDR3, the DNA is TGTGCCACTAGAAGGGGGGGCGGGTACGAGCAGTACTTC.

This clone occurred a few times. V usage is TRBV7-2 and J usage is TRBJ1-1; D unresolved. Per germline, CDR1 SGHTA and CDR2 FQGNSA. The CDR3 is 14 residues long. Between the trimmed V and J ends, which lost 1 base and 1 base, there was a span of 7 bases. The CDR3 protein is CASSLELPNTEAFF. CDR3 DNA: TGTGCCAGCAGCTTAGAGTTGCCGAACACTGAAGCTTTCTTT.

The J gene is TRBJ2-3, the V gene TRBV7-9, with D perhaps TRBD2 (5 bases). V was shortened by 0 bases and J by 2 bases, with 12 bases between the two germline ends. CDR3 length: 16 amino acids. Germline assignment: CDR1 SEHNR and CDR2 FQNEAQ (reference sequence). For the CDR3, the DNA is TGTGCCAGCAGCTTAGCGCTAAGCGGAAACACAGATACGCAGTATTTT. Translating it yields CASSLALSGNTDTQYF.

This clone was seen many times. The V gene is TRBV2, the J gene TRBJ2-5, with 10 bases matching TRBD2. J lost 9 bases, V lost 2 bases, and 15 bases had no gene match. This CDR3 region has 17 residues. CDR1 and CDR2 from the germline V gene are SNHLY and FYNNEI. For the CDR3, the DNA is TGTGCCAGCAGTGAACACCTAGCGGGGGCCCTTTCTCTCGCCCAGTACTTC. The encoded protein is CASSEHLAGALSLAQYF.

There are many counts of this clone. V usage is TRBV7-2 and J usage is TRBJ1-1; 7 bases match TRBD1. V gave up 6 bases and J gave up 5 bases; unmatched junction bases: 9. Per germline, CDR1 SGHTA and CDR2 FQGNSA. The CDR3 consists of 14 residues. CDR3 coding DNA: TGTGCCAGCAGTTGGGCAGGGGGGTCAACTGAAGCTTTCTTT. This encodes CASSWAGGSTEAFF.